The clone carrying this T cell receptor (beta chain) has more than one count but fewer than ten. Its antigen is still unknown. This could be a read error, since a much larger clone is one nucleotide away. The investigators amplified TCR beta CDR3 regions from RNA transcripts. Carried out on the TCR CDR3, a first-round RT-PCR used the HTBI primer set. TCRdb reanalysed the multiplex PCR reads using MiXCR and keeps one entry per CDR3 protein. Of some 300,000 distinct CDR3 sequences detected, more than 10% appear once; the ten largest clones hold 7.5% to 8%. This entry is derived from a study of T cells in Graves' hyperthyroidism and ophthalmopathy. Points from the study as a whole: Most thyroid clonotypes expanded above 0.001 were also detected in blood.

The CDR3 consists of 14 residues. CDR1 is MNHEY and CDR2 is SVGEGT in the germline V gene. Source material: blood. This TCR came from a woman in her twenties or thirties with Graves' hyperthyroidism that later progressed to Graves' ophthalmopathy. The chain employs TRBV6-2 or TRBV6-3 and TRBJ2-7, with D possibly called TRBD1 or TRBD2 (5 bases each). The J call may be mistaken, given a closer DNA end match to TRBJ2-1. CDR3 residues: CASSYEGPSYEQFF. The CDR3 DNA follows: TGTGCCAGCAGTTACGAGGGACCCTCCTACGAGCAGTTCTTC.